This T cell receptor beta chain was found in a study of CD8 T cells in Susac syndrome (dated by TCRdb to between 2019 and 2020). For the study in its entirety: Among the sequenced Susac syndrome patients, roughly six had clinically active disease and fewer than 10 were in clinical remission. At the time of blood withdrawal, Susac syndrome patients were either therapy-naive, taking corticosteroids (with some also receiving IVIg), or on IVIg alone. Whether CD8+ T cell activation and differentiation in Susac syndrome was antigen driven was tested using repertoire sequencing.

Peripheral blood CD8+ and CD4+ T cells from healthy donors, Susac syndrome patients and multiple sclerosis patients were profiled using high-throughput TCR beta sequencing. Recently defined diagnostic criteria for definite or probable disease were met by the Susac syndrome patients. Bulk CD8+ and CD4+ T cells were purified by magnetic negative isolation, while CD8+ TEMRA cells were enriched using FACS. Blood was collected in EDTA tubes and processed within 24 hours, with PBMCs isolated through density gradient centrifugation. PBMCs intended for TCR sequencing were cryopreserved in liquid nitrogen and were subsequently thawed in a 37 degrees C water bath. Purity of sorted or isolated CD4+, CD8+ and CD8+ TEMRA cells was at least 90%. To note about this clonotype: What this receptor recognizes is not known. Within one base of it there is no much larger clone, and no base qualities were kept.

RNA was extracted using the RNeasy kit, and roughly 0.45 to 1 microgram was reverse transcribed with random hexamers. TCR beta CDR3 regions were amplified with the immunoSEQ multiplex PCR assay covering 54 Vbeta and 13 Jbeta segments. Bias from PCR amplification was corrected by using a synthetic template baseline for primer optimization and for computational correction. For the original study's pipeline: Reads were annotated to V, D and J genes per IMGT and analyzed with immunoSEQ Analyzer, keeping only productive sequences. Clonality was calculated as one minus the Shannon entropy normalized by log2 of the number of productive unique sequences. Public and private clones were assessed among the 100 most prevalent clones of each patient and control. A clone was defined as Susac-specific if it was absent from the healthy and MS cohorts, from over 1,000 published viral clones and from other ImmuneACCESS disease sequences. TCRdb took the public reads, trimmed them with fastp at Q25, ran MiXCR for clone calling and kept in-frame beta chains. Entries are consolidated by CDR3 protein sequence, retaining the most common genes and DNA. TCRdb, not the original authors, processed these V and J calls. The sample has about 180,000 distinct CDR3 sequences on record, 94% of them singletons. The ten largest clones take up 0.12% of the sample.

General study outcomes and caveats: In patients with Susac syndrome, the CD4+ T cell repertoire showed no detectable clonal expansion. The number of individuals in the TCR sequencing and HLA analysis was recognized as being relatively small.

The CDR3 numbers 15 residues from cysteine through phenylalanine. Of all the DNA, just the CDR3 is kept, 45 bases in frame from base 1. The V end loses 2 bases and the J end loses 0 bases, and a stretch of 11 bases separates them. CDR1 GTSNPN and CDR2 SVGIG were looked up in the germline V gene (reference sequence). The V and J genes are TRBV30 and TRBJ1-3, with the D segment identity uncertain. Sequencing input: CD4+ T cells from PBMCs. The sequence came from a human donor with Susac syndrome. CDR3 region: CAWSMDGYSGNTIYF. The DNA sequence is as follows: TGTGCCTGGAGTATGGACGGGTACTCTGGAAACACCATATATTTT.